Shown below are 16 T cell receptor beta chains from a single sample sequenced in a study of Graves' ophthalmopathy and Graves' hyperthyroidism. As the template, RNA transcripts were used to amplify TCR beta CDR3 regions. Second-round multiplex PCR came after first-round RT-PCR with HTBI primers. TCRdb re-derived calls from the multiplex PCR reads in MiXCR, one entry per CDR3 protein. The repertoire holds 200,000 to 250,000 distinct CDR3 sequences, with 20% to 25% as singletons. The sequenced sample was peripheral blood. The receptor set was obtained from a woman between 45 and 60 years old with Graves' ophthalmopathy.

This clonotype has ten or more counts. The rearrangement joins TRBV5-1 to TRBJ1-5, with 7 bases fitting TRBD1. The CDR3 extends over 14 amino acids. Germline-derived CDR1 and CDR2 are SGHRS and YFSETQ. The V and J ends lost 3 bases and 4 bases, in that order; junction bases with no gene match: 4. The CDR3 loop reads CASSSGTENQPQHF. In DNA, the CDR3 is TGCGCCAGCAGCTCCGGGACAGAAAATCAGCCCCAGCATTTT.

In this sample, this clonotype turned up many times. The rearrangement links TRBV15 to TRBJ2-5, with 8 bases identical to TRBD1. The length of the CDR3 is 12 residues. V lost 8 bases to trimming and J lost 5 bases; unmatched junction nucleotides: 4. From germline, CDR1 is LNHNV and CDR2 YYDKDF (reference sequence). The CDR3, as DNA: TGTGCCACCGGACAGGGTACGGAGACCCAGTACTTC. Protein sequence: CATGQGTETQYF.

This chain connects TRBV6-4 to TRBJ1-3; D is perhaps TRBD1 (6 bases). Germline V gives CDR1 MRHNA, CDR2 SNTAGT. This CDR3 region has 14 residues. Trimming shortened V by 5 bases and J by 7 bases, and 15 bases separated the two germline ends. CDR3 sequence (DNA): TGTGCCAGCAGTTGGGGGGCCCCCAGGAACACCATATATTTT. Encoded protein: CASSWGAPRNTIYF.

This clonotype was recorded a few times. The V gene is TRBV18, the J gene TRBJ2-2; 7 bases line up with TRBD2. The CDR3 runs to 16 residues. Per germline, CDR1 KGHSH and CDR2 LQKENI. With V trimmed by 4 bases and J by 7 bases, 12 bases remained unmatched. CDR3 DNA: TGTGCCAGCTCACAGCGCCCTAGCGGCTTACTCGGGGAGCTGTTTTTT. This encodes CASSQRPSGLLGELFF. The variable domain in full, with the rest retrieved from reference TRBV18 and TRBJ2-2, is NAGVMQNPRHLVRRRGQEARLRCSPMKGHSHVYWYRQLPEEGLKFMVYLQKENIIDESGMPKERFSAEFPKEGPSILRIQQVVRGDSAAYFCASSQRPSGLLGELFFGEGSRLTVL.

This clonotype showed up just a few times. An end of the junction does not agree with germline; a read error may underlie this. The gene calls are TRBV3-1 and TRBJ2-4, with a possible D match to TRBD2 (7 bases). In germline, CDR1 is LGHDT, CDR2 YNNKEL (reference sequence). The CDR3 runs to 12 residues. The DNA of the CDR3 is TGTGCCAGCAGCCAAGGCGGACTAGGGGGGCACTTC. It translates to CASSQGGLGGHF.

This clonotype was seen a handful of times. This chain joins TRBV6-1 and TRBJ1-5; D is perhaps TRBD1 (5 bases). CDR3 length: 14 residues. CDR1 is MNHNS and CDR2 is SASEGT in the germline V gene. The V end lost 2 bases, the J end lost 4 bases, and 9 bases lay between the germline ends. CDR3 nucleotide sequence: TGTGCCAGCAGTGAACAGGGATTGAATCAGCCCCAGCATTTT. Translated: CASSEQGLNQPQHF.

CDR3 DNA sequence: TGTGCCTGGAGTGTGAAGGGGTTGTACGAGCAGTACTTC. This gives the protein CAWSVKGLYEQYF. The rearrangement links TRBV30 to TRBJ2-7, with TRBD1 as a possible D gene (5 bases). The CDR3 extends over 13 amino acids. The V gene's germline CDR1 is GTSNPN and CDR2 SVGIG (reference sequence). V shed 0 bases and J shed 4 bases, with 10 bases lying between them.

The chain is built from TRBV28 and TRBJ2-7; 10 positions match TRBD1. J was trimmed by 3 bases and V by 2 bases; bases with no gene match: 10. The CDR3 sequence is 17 residues long. The germline gives CDR1 MDHEN, CDR2 SYDVKM. The CDR3 sequence is CASSLIAGTGANYEQYF. CDR3 DNA sequence: TGTGCCAGCAGTTTAATCGCCGGGACAGGGGCAAACTACGAGCAGTACTTC.

This clonotype was seen only a few times. The gene calls are TRBV11-1 and TRBJ2-2; 10 nucleotides line up with TRBD2. This CDR3 has 16 amino acids. Germline V gives CDR1 SGHAT, CDR2 FQDESV (reference sequence). V trimming: 4 bases; J trimming: 2 bases; junction bases outside the gene matches: 4. CDR3 residues: CASSSSGRLNTGELFF. The CDR3 DNA reads as TGTGCCAGCAGCTCTAGCGGGAGACTTAACACCGGGGAGCTGTTTTTT.

This clonotype was found a few times. The rearrangement joins TRBV28 to TRBJ1-2; D gene unclear. V dropped 2 bases and J dropped 6 bases, with 13 bases sitting between them. Germline V gene lookup returns CDR1 MDHEN and CDR2 SYDVKM. CDR3 length: 14 residues. The CDR3 DNA follows: TGTGCCAGCAGTTTAAGGACTAGATCGGATGGCTACACCTTC. This gives the protein CASSLRTRSDGYTF.

This clonotype was detected many times. The rearrangement joins TRBV2 to TRBJ1-1; maybe TRBD1 (6 bases). Germline CDR1 reads SNHLY; CDR2 reads FYNNEI. The V gene lost 7 bases and the J gene lost 2 bases, with 17 bases spanning the gap. CDR3 length: 15 amino acids. CDR3 sequence: CASTSRGRTNTEAFF. The CDR3, as DNA: TGTGCCAGCACCAGTCGGGGGCGGACTAACACTGAAGCTTTCTTT.

This clonotype was counted at least ten times. As DNA, the CDR3 is TGTGCCAGCAGTAGGGACAGCACCCCTCAGCCCCAGCATTTT. Its protein product is CASSRDSTPQPQHF. V usage is TRBV6-1 and J usage is TRBJ1-5, with 7 positions matching TRBD1. The CDR3 is 14 amino acids. Germline CDR1 and CDR2: MNHNS and SASEGT. The ends lost 5 bases at V and 6 bases at J; junction bases unmatched: 7.

This clonotype was seen at least ten times. The gene calls are TRBV20-1 and TRBJ2-5; D perhaps matches TRBD1 (7 bases). The CDR3 consists of 16 residues. CDR1 DFQATT and CDR2 SNEGSKA come from the germline V gene (reference sequence). The V end lost 5 bases, the J end lost 3 bases, and 22 bases lay between the germline ends. For the CDR3, the DNA is TGCAGTGCTGGGCGGGGTCCGGGACAGCTAAAAGAGACCCAGTACTTC. Translating it yields CSAGRGPGQLKETQYF.

Ten or more counts support this clonotype. The rearrangement joins TRBV6-1 to TRBJ2-7; TRBD2 matches 10 bases. CDR3 size: 13 residues. CDR1 and CDR2 (germline): MNHNS, SASEGT. Trimming took 10 bases from V and 5 from J; bases not matched to a gene: 8. This CDR3 reads CATDPSGSNEQYF. The CDR3 DNA sequence: TGTGCCACCGACCCTAGCGGGAGTAACGAGCAGTACTTC.

In its sample, this clonotype was seen many times. The V gene is TRBV11-2, the J gene TRBJ2-5; 11 positions agree with TRBD2. CDR1 and CDR2 (germline): SGHAT, FQNNGV. The V gene end was trimmed by 5 bases and the J gene end by 2 bases; junction bases not matched to a gene: 4. CDR3 length equals 15 residues. Written as DNA, the CDR3 is TGTGCCAGCAGCCTGGGACTAGCGGAACAAGAGACCCAGTACTTC. It yields the protein CASSLGLAEQETQYF.

This clonotype appeared many times. The chain carries TRBV4-1 and TRBJ2-2, with unresolved D. Germline assignment: CDR1 MGHRA and CDR2 YSYEKL. CDR3 length: 18 residues. Trimming took off 4 bases at V and 1 base at J, with 19 bases between the two ends. In DNA, the CDR3 is TGCGCCAGCAGCCCCTCCTCCTTGGGTCAGCGGAACACCGGGGAGCTGTTTTTT. Its protein is CASSPSSLGQRNTGELFF.